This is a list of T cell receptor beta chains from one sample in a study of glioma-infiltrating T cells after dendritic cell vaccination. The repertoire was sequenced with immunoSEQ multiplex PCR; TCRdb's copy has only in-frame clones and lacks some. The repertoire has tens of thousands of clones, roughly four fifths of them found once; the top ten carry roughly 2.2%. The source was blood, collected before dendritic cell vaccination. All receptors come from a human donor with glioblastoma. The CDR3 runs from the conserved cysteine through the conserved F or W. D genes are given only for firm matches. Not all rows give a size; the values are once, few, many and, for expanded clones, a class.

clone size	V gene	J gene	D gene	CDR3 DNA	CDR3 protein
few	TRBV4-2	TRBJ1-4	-	TGTGCCAGCAGCCAAGATTGGAGACCAACTAATGAAAAACTGTTTTTT	CASSQDWRPTNEKLFF
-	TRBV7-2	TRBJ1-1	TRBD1	TGTGCCAGCAGCTTGCCCACAGGGGGGAAGAACACTGAAGCTTTCTTT	CASSLPTGGKNTEAFF
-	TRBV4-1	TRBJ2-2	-	TGCGCCAGCAGCCGACCGTGGGGGACTGAGAACACCGGGGAGCTGTTTTTT	CASSRPWGTENTGELFF
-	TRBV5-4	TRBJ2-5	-	TGTGCCAGCAGCTTGGCCTCCCGCCAAGAGACCCAGTACTTC	CASSLASRQETQYF
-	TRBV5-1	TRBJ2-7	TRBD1	TGCGCCAGCAGCTTGGGCGGGACAGGCTACGAGCAGTACTTC	CASSLGGTGYEQYF
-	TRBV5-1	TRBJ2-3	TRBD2	TGCGCCAGCAGCCCCCTCCGGGAGGGTCCGGATACGCAGTATTTT	CASSPLREGPDTQYF
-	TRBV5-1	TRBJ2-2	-	TGCGCCAGCAGCGGTTTTACATACACCGGGGAGCTGTTTTTT	CASSGFTYTGELFF
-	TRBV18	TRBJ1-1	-	TGTGCCAGCTCACCAGGGTCAGGGCCTGAAGCTTTCTTT	CASSPGSGPEAFF
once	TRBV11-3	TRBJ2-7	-	TGTGCCAGCAGCTTAGGCCCTGGAGCCTACGAGCAGTACTTC	CASSLGPGAYEQYF
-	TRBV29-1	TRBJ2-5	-	TGCAGCGTGCCCTACAGGGCCCAAGAGACCCAGTACTTC	CSVPYRAQETQYF
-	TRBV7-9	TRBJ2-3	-	TGTGCCAGCAGCTTAGGGAGCGGATACACAGATACGCAGTATTTT	CASSLGSGYTDTQYF
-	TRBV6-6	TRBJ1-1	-	TGTGCCAGCGAGGGGGATGGGGGATCCACTGAAGCTTTCTTT	CASEGDGGSTEAFF
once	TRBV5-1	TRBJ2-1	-	TGCGCCAGCAGCACAACTCAGGGGACCTACAATGAGCAGTTCTTC	CASSTTQGTYNEQFF
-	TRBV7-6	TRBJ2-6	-	TGTGCCAGCAGCTTGGACAGAAGCTCTGGGGCCAACGTCCTGACTTTC	CASSLDRSSGANVLTF
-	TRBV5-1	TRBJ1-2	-	TGCGCCAGCAGCCTTGGGGACAATAACTATGGCTACACCTTC	CASSLGDNNYGYTF
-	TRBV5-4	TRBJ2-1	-	TGTGCCAGCAGCATATCAGGCAGCTCCTACAATGAGCAGTTCTTC	CASSISGSSYNEQFF
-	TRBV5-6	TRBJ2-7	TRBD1	TGTGCCAGCAGCTTAAAGACAGGGGGAAGGAACGAGCAGTACTTC	CASSLKTGGRNEQYF
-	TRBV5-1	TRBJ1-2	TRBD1	TGCGCCAGCAGCCGGACAGGGGACTATGGCTACACCTTC	CASSRTGDYGYTF
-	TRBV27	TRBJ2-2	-	TGTGCCAGCAATCTACTTCCGGGACAAATGAACACCGGGGAGCTGTTTTTT	CASNLLPGQMNTGELFF
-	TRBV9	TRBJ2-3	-	TGTGCCAGCAGCGTCGGGGGGCCTGGCACGCAGTATTTT	CASSVGGPGTQYF
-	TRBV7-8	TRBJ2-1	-	TGTGCCAGCAGCCCGCCCTCCAGGGAGCAGTTCTTC	CASSPPSREQFF
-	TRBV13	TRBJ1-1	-	TGTGCCAGCAGCCTCCAGTATGTACGTCGAAACACTGAAGCTTTCTTT	CASSLQYVRRNTEAFF
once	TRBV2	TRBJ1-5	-	TGTGCCAGCAAGACTTCCAGCGGGGCCGATCAGCCCCAGCATTTT	CASKTSSGADQPQHF
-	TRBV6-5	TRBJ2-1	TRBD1	TGTGCCAGCAGTTACTATTCCCAGGGGGCTACCAATGAGCAGTTCTTC	CASSYYSQGATNEQFF
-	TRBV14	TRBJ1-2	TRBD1	TGTGCCAGCAGCCCCCGACAGGGGGATGGCTACACCTTC	CASSPRQGDGYTF
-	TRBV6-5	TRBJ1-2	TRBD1	TGTGCCAGCAGGACCCCAGGGGGAGGCTATGGCTACACCTTC	CASRTPGGGYGYTF
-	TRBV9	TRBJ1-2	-	TGTGCCAGCAGCGTACGGGAAATCTCGCGCGGCTACACCTTC	CASSVREISRGYTF
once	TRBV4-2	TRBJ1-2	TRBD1	TGTGCCAGCAGCCATATACAGGGGCTGGACTATGGCTACACCTTC	CASSHIQGLDYGYTF
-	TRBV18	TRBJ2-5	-	TGTGCCAGCTCACCACCTCTACCGCTGGAGACCCAGTACTTC	CASSPPLPLETQYF
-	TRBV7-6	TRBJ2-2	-	TGTGCCAGCAGCCGGGGGATCGGCGGGGAGCTGTTTTTT	CASSRGIGGELFF
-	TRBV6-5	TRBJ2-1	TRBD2	TGTGCCAGCAGTTACTCAGCGGGGGGAACGTTCAATGAGCAGTTCTTC	CASSYSAGGTFNEQFF
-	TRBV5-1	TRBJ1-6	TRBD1	TGCGCCAGCAGCTTGGGGGACAGGGAGGATTATTCACCCCTCCACTTT	CASSLGDREDYSPLHF
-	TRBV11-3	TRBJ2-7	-	TGTGCCAGCAGCTTAATGCCGGGGAGCTACGAGCAGTACTTC	CASSLMPGSYEQYF
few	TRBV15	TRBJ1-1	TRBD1	TGTGCCACCAGCGGGAGACAGGGGGCTGGCGCTGAAGCTTTCTTT	CATSGRQGAGAEAFF